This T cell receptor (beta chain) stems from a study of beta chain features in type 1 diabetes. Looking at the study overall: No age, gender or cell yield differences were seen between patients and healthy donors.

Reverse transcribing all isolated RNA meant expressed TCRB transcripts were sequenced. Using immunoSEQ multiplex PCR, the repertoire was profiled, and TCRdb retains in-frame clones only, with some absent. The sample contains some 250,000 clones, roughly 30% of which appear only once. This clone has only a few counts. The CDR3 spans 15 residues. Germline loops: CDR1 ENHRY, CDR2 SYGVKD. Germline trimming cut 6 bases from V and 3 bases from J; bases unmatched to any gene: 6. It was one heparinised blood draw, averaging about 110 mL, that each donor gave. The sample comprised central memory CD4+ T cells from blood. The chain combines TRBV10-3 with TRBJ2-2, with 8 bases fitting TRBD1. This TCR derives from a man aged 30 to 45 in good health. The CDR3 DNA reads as TGTGCCATCAGCCGGACAGGGCCCCACACCGGGGAGCTGTTTTTT. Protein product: CAISRTGPHTGELFF.